What follows are 13 T cell receptor beta chains derived from one specimen sequenced in a study of blood T cell repertoires in COVID-19. This table comes from immunoSEQ multiplex PCR, and its TCRdb copy is limited to in-frame clones, with some not included. Of under 200,000 clones in the sample, about four fifths were seen once. Sequencing was performed on PBMCs or T cells enriched from blood (not recorded which). The receptors originated from a woman aged 60-75 years who had recovered from COVID-19.

The V call is TRBV30, the J call TRBJ1-2, with a possible D match to TRBD1 (5 bases). The CDR3 loop spans 13 amino acids. Trimming took 2 bases from V and 4 from J, leaving 11 bases between them. CDR1 is GTSNPN, CDR2 SVGIG, per germline (reference sequence). DNA of the CDR3: TGTGCCTGGAGTCTGCGGGGCGGCTATGGCTACACCTTC. Protein sequence: CAWSLRGGYGYTF.

The rearrangement joins TRBV5-1 to TRBJ2-7; 7 nucleotides align to TRBD2. The CDR3 consists of 14 residues. Germline CDR1 is SGHRS and CDR2 is YFSETQ. Trimming cost V 4 bases and J 2 bases; bases outside gene matches: 6. CDR3 sequence: CASSVSGSPYEQYF. The DNA for the CDR3 is TGCGCCAGCAGCGTTAGCGGGTCCCCCTACGAGCAGTACTTC.

The rearrangement links TRBV6-5 to TRBJ1-5; D gene unclear. V gave up 0 bases and J gave up 4 bases, with 4 bases separating them. CDR3 length: 13 residues. In germline, CDR1 is MNHEY, CDR2 SVGAGI. The CDR3: CASSYSRNQPQHF. CDR3 coding DNA: TGTGCCAGCAGTTACTCGAGGAATCAGCCCCAGCATTTT.

The genes are TRBV13 and TRBJ2-7, with 9 positions matching TRBD1. CDR1 is PRHDT, CDR2 FYEKMQ, per germline (reference sequence). There are 15 residues in the CDR3. V dropped 2 bases and J dropped 2; count of bases not matched to a gene: 4. The CDR3 loop reads CASSLRDREAYEQYF. In DNA form, the CDR3 reads TGTGCCAGCAGCTTAAGGGACAGGGAGGCCTACGAGCAGTACTTC.

The gene calls are TRBV21-1 and TRBJ1-1. TRBV21-1 is given as a pseudogene. The CDR3 spans 16 residues. CDR3 region: CASSKALGGVNTEAFF. CDR3 bases: TGTGCCAGCAGCAAAGCGCTCGGGGGAGTGAACACTGAAGCTTTCTTT.

The chain is built from TRBV12-3 or TRBV12-4 and TRBJ2-7; D is uncertain. The CDR3 is 11 residues long. Trimming took 7 bases from V and 1 from J, leaving 5 bases between them. The chain's CDR3 is CASTYSYEQYF. The CDR3 region has the DNA TGTGCCAGCACCTATTCCTACGAGCAGTACTTC.

The chain combines TRBV7-9 with TRBJ1-6, with D uncertain. The V end was cut by 2 bases, the J end by 11 bases, with 22 bases between. Germline-derived CDR1 and CDR2 are SEHNR and FQNEAQ (reference sequence). The CDR3 is made up of 17 amino acids. The CDR3 nucleotides read TGTGCCAGCAGCTTAATTGCCTATACCGGGGAGTCAACACCCCTCCACTTT. This sequence encodes CASSLIAYTGESTPLHF.

This CDR3 reads CSVEDRPRGASTDTQYF. CDR3 in DNA: TGCAGCGTTGAAGATCGCCCGCGGGGGGCTAGCACAGATACGCAGTATTTT. This chain uses TRBV29-1 with TRBJ2-3; 8 nucleotides agree with TRBD2. Germline loops: CDR1 SQVTM, CDR2 ANQGSEA. Trimming removed 0 bases from V and 0 bases from J; junction bases left unmatched: 8. The CDR3 totals 17 residues.

This chain uses TRBV10-3 with TRBJ2-7; 11 positions match TRBD1. With V trimmed by 4 bases and J by 4 bases, 6 bases remained unmatched. CDR1 and CDR2 (germline): ENHRY, SYGVKD. The CDR3 is 15 amino acids. The CDR3 DNA is TGTGCCATCAGTGCCGGACAGGGGGCGCAATACGAGCAGTACTTC. It translates to CAISAGQGAQYEQYF.

The genes are TRBV29-1 and TRBJ2-7, with TRBD2 matching 13 bases. The CDR3 contains 13 residues. Per germline, CDR1 SQVTM and CDR2 ANQGSEA. V shed 7 bases and J 7 bases; nucleotides not matched to a gene: 7. For the CDR3, the DNA is TGCAGCGCTAGGACTAGCGGGGGCGGGGAGCAGTACTTC. Protein product: CSARTSGGGEQYF.

J is TRBJ1-5 and V is TRBV4-1, with D perhaps matching TRBD1 (6 bases). CDR3 size: 17 residues. V was shortened by 0 bases and J by 7 bases, with 19 bases between the two germline ends. Germline CDR1 and CDR2: MGHRA and YSYEKL. CDR3 in amino acids: CASSQDRVSTGYQPQHF. CDR3 DNA: TGCGCCAGCAGCCAAGATCGCGTATCGACAGGTTACCAGCCCCAGCATTTT.

The sample holds a few counts of this clone. The gene calls are TRBV3-1 (or the pseudogene TRBV3-2) and TRBJ2-4; maybe TRBD2 (7 bases). The germline CDR1 and CDR2 sequences are LGHDT and YNNKEL (reference sequence). The ends were cut back, 10 bases at V and 5 bases at J, with 21 bases in the middle. The CDR3 covers 15 residues. Here the CDR3 DNA reads TGTGCCACCGCCCCTTTCGGGGGGCCGCAAAACATTCAGTACTTC. Translated: CATAPFGGPQNIQYF.

This chain links TRBV5-1 with TRBJ1-3; weak D call: TRBD1 (5 bases). The germline CDR1 and CDR2 sequences are SGHRS and YFSETQ. Trimming took 2 bases from V and 4 from J, leaving 13 bases between them. The CDR3 length is 15 residues. This CDR3 is CASSFSSGSGNTIYF. The CDR3, as DNA: TGCGCCAGCAGCTTTTCGTCAGGGTCAGGAAACACCATATATTTT.